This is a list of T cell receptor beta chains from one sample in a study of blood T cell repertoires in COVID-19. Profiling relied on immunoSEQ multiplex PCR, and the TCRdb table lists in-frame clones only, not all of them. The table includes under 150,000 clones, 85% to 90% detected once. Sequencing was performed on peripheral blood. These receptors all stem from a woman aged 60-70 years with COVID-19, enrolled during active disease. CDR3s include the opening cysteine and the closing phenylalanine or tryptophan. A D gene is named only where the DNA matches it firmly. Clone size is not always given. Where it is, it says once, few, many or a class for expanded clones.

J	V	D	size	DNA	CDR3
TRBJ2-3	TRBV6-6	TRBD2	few	TGTGCCAGCAGTTACTCGAACGGGAGGGATGAGCAGTATTTT	CASSYSNGRDEQYF
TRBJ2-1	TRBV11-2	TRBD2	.	TGTGCCAGCAGCTCCCTAGCGGGGGGTTACAATGAGCAGTTCTTC	CASSSLAGGYNEQFF
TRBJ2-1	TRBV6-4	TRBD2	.	TGTGCCAGCAGTAAGCTAGCGGGGGGGACCTACAATGAGCAGTTCTTC	CASSKLAGGTYNEQFF
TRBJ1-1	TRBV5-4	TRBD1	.	TGTGCCAGCAGTTTTTCCCCGGACAGGGGTGGGCCTGAAGCTTTCTTT	CASSFSPDRGGPEAFF
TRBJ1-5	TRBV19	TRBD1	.	TGTGCCAGTAGCGCCGGGACAGCCTTGAATCAGCCCCAGCATTTT	CASSAGTALNQPQHF
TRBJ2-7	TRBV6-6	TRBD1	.	TGTGCCAGCAGTTACTCTAGGGACAGGGACGAGCAGTACTTC	CASSYSRDRDEQYF
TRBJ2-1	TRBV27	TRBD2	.	TGTGCCAGCAGTCCTACCCACGGCGGGGGGTTGAACAATGAGCAGTTCTTC	CASSPTHGGGLNNEQFF
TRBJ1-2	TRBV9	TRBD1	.	TGTGCCAGCAGCGTAGGCCTCACAGGGGTCTCCTATGGCTACACCTTC	CASSVGLTGVSYGYTF
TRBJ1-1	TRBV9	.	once	TGTGCCAGCAGCCCCGTCGCAGACACTGAAGCTTTCTTT	CASSPVADTEAFF
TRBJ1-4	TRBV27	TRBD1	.	TGTGCCAGCAGTAGGGGGCTAAGTGAAAAACTGTTTTTT	CASSRGLSEKLFF
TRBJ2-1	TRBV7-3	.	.	TGTGCCAGCAGCTACAGGGGGGGCCGTGAGCAGTTCTTC	CASSYRGGREQFF
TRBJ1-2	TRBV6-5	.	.	TGTGCCAGCAGGTCTACAGGGACAACGCACTCTGGCTACACCTTC	CASRSTGTTHSGYTF
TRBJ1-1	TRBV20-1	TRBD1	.	TGCAGTGCTAGTAGGGGCAGGGGGTGGACTGAAGCTTTCTTT	CSASRGRGWTEAFF
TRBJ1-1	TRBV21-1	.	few	TGTGCCAGCAGCAACTATCGACAGGGAGCGTACACTGAAGCTTTCTTT	CASSNYRQGAYTEAFF
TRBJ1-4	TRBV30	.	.	TGTGCCTGGAGTGTAGGGGCAACTAATGAAAAACTGTTTTTT	CAWSVGATNEKLFF
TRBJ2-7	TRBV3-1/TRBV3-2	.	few	TGTGCCAGCAGCCGTATGGCGGGGCGGAAGGACGAGCAGTACTTC	CASSRMAGRKDEQYF
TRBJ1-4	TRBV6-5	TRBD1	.	TGTGCCAGCCGGGACAGAATTAATGAAAAACTGTTTTTT	CASRDRINEKLFF
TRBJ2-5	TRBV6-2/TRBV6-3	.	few	TGTGCCAGCAGTGACGGGGGAGTCCAAGAGACCCAGTACTTC	CASSDGGVQETQYF
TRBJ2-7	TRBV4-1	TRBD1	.	TGCGCCAGCAGCCCAGGACAGGTTGGGTACGAGCAGTACTTC	CASSPGQVGYEQYF
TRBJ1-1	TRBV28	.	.	TGTGCCAGCAGTTTACCAGGAACCTTAAACACTGAAGCTTTCTTT	CASSLPGTLNTEAFF
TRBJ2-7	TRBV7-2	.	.	TGTGCCAGCAGCAAAACATCTTACGAGCAGTACTTC	CASSKTSYEQYF
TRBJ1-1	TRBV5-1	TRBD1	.	TGCGCCAGCAGCTTCTGGGGACAGGGGGCGTCTGAAGCTTTCTTT	CASSFWGQGASEAFF
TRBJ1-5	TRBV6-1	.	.	TGTGCCAGCAGTGAAGCGGGGCAGACCAATCAGCCCCAGCATTTT	CASSEAGQTNQPQHF
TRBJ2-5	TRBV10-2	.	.	TGCGCCAGCAGTGAGGCGGGCGGAGAAGAGACCCAGTACTTC	CASSEAGGEETQYF
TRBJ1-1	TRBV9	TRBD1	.	TGTGCCAGCAGCGACAACAGGGGGCGCGTAAGGGGGAACACTGAAGCTTTCTTT	CASSDNRGRVRGNTEAFF
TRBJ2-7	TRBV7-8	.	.	TGTGCCAGCAGCTTAGTGCTAGGGGATACCTACGAGCAGTACTTC	CASSLVLGDTYEQYF
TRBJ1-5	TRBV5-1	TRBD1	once	TGCGCCAGCAGCCCGGGGACAGGGGATCAGCCCCAGCATTTT	CASSPGTGDQPQHF
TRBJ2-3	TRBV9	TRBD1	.	TGTGCCAGCAGCGCCATGGACAGGGGAAACACAGATACGCAGTATTTT	CASSAMDRGNTDTQYF
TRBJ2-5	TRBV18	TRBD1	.	TGTGCCAGCTCAGGACAGGGGAGTTTTGAAGAGACCCAGTACTTC	CASSGQGSFEETQYF
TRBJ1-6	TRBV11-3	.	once	TGTGCCAGCAGCTTAGGCGCTGAGTCACCCCTCCACTTT	CASSLGAESPLHF
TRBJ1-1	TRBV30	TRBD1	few	TGTGCCTGGGGCGGGAACAGGGGAGGAACTGAAGCTTTCTTT	CAWGGNRGGTEAFF
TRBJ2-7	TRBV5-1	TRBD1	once	TGCGCCAGCAGCAGAGGTACCCCGGGACAGAAAACCTACGAGCAGTACTTC	CASSRGTPGQKTYEQYF
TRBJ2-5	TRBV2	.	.	TGTGCCAGCACTCTGGGGGGGCCCCAAGAGACCCAGTACTTC	CASTLGGPQETQYF
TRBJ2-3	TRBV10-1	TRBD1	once	TGCGCCAGCAGTGTGGGGACAGGCTATAGCACAGATACGCAGTATTTT	CASSVGTGYSTDTQYF
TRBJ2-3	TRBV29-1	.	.	TGCAGCGTTGAAGAGGGCGGGGTTGGAGATACGCAGTATTTT	CSVEEGGVGDTQYF
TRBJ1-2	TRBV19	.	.	TGTGCCAGCCGGGTAACCAACTATGGCTACACCTTC	CASRVTNYGYTF
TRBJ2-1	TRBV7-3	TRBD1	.	TGTGCCAGCAGCTTAGGACAGGGCGGCAATGAGCAGTTCTTC	CASSLGQGGNEQFF
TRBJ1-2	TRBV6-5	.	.	TGTGCCAGCAGTTACATTTCAATGCCCGGGGGCTACACCTTC	CASSYISMPGGYTF
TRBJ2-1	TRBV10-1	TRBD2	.	TGCGCCAGTGGGACTAGCGGCTACAATGAGCAGTTCTTC	CASGTSGYNEQFF
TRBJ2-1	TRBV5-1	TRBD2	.	TGCGCCAGCAGTACCGGGACTAGCGGGTTCAATGAGCAGTTCTTC	CASSTGTSGFNEQFF
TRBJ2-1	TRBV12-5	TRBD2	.	TGTGCTAGTGGTTTGGCAAGAGGGACTAGCGGGGGGGCCGTCTACAATGAGCAGTTCTTC	CASGLARGTSGGAVYNEQFF
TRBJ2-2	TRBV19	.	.	TGTGCCAGTGAATCGGATGGGCAGACCGCGAACACCGGGGAGCTGTTTTTT	CASESDGQTANTGELFF
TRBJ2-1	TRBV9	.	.	TGTGCCAGCAGCCTCCTAGGGGACAATGAGCAGTTCTTC	CASSLLGDNEQFF
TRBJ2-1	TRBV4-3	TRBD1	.	TGCGCCAGCAGCCACCGGGACAGGGCAAATGAGCAGTTCTTC	CASSHRDRANEQFF
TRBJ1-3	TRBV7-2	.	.	TGTGCCAGCAGCTTAGTTGGCGCAGGGTTCGGAAACACCATATATTTT	CASSLVGAGFGNTIYF
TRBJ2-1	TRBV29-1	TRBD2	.	TGCAGCGTTGGCCTACTAGCGGGGGTCGACAATGAGCAGTTCTTC	CSVGLLAGVDNEQFF
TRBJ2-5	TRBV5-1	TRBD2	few	TGCGCCAGCAGTTGGCTAGCGGGGGGCGGGTACCAAGAGACCCAGTACTTC	CASSWLAGGGYQETQYF
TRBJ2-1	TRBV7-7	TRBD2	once	TGTGCTAGCAGCGCGCTCCAGGCTAGCGGGGGGTACAATGAGCAGTTCTTC	CASSALQASGGYNEQFF
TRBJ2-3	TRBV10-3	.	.	TGTGCCATCAGTGAGAGTCCGGGTGAGGCGGATACGCAGTATTTT	CAISESPGEADTQYF
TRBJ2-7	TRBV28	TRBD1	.	TGTGCCAGTTGGGACAGTTCCTACGAGCAGTACTTC	CASWDSSYEQYF
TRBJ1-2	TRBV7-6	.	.	TGTGCCAGCAGCGCGGGGACGGGGTCTAACTATGGCTACACCTTC	CASSAGTGSNYGYTF
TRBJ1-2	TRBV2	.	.	TGTGCCAGCAGTGAAAGACAGCTTTACTATGGCTACACCTTC	CASSERQLYYGYTF
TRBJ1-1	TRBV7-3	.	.	TGTGCCAGCAATAAAGGGATCCACAGGGAAACTGAAGCTTTCTTT	CASNKGIHRETEAFF
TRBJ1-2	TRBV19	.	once	TGTGCCAGTAAAGCGGCAGGGGTAGAGGGCTACACCTTC	CASKAAGVEGYTF
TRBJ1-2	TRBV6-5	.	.	TGTGCCAGCAGTCTAAGCAGGGAGGCGTCCTATGGCTACACCTTC	CASSLSREASYGYTF
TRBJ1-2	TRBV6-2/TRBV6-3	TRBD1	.	TGTGCCAGCAGTCGGACAGGGGGCTACTATGGCTACACCTTC	CASSRTGGYYGYTF